This T cell receptor (beta chain) was found in a study of blood T cell repertoires in COVID-19. Study details: Specimens from acute and convalescent COVID-19 originated in the United States, Italy and Spain. From T cells, B-cell-depleted T cells, or PBMCs came the material, which was cDNA or gDNA.

As handled by the study authors: Estimates of nucleated cell counts were drawn from the amplification of reference gene primers. Assay: immunoSEQ multiplex PCR; the TCRdb copy retains only in-frame clones and omits some. That table gives V, J and clone size, and the DNA gave D and trimming. The table records 200,000 to 250,000 clones, approximately 80% of them present only once. Trimming took off 2 bases at V and 0 bases at J, with 9 bases between the two ends. The length of the CDR3 is 15 residues. Germline V lookup: CDR1 SGHRS, CDR2 YFSETQ. This clone is a singleton in its sample. Different DNA sequences within this sample yield the same CDR3. A Seattle source enrolled patients during active infection and followed them longitudinally.

The chain couples TRBV5-1 to TRBJ1-5; no definite D call. This clonotype was obtained from a woman of 80 years or more with COVID-19, enrolled during active disease. The specimen sequenced was peripheral blood. CDR3 amino acids: CASSLAGYSNQPQHF. CDR3 bases: TGCGCCAGCAGCTTAGCGGGGTATAGCAATCAGCCCCAGCATTTT.